The sample holds many counts of the clone carrying this T cell receptor (beta chain). This entry is derived from a study of human T cells and chemical hapten exposure. Trimming took 6 bases from V and 5 from J; bases not matched to a gene: 3. This CDR3 spans 14 amino acids. CDR1 is MNHNY and CDR2 is SVGAGI in the germline V gene (reference sequence). Time point given: pre-sensitization, week 0. Indicated treatment: therapeutic diphenylcyclopropenone sensitization with weekly scalp DPC. TCRdb reprocessed the RACE reads via MiXCR and lists one record per CDR3 protein. The table lists 50,000 to 65,000 distinct CDR3 sequences, about 7% of them singletons.

The chain is built from TRBV6-6 and TRBJ2-2, with 10 bases identical to TRBD2. The material sequenced was whole blood, taken in connection with sensitization to the hapten diphenylcyclopropenone (DPC). The receptor comes from a woman between 25 and 40 years old with alopecia areata. Some clones in this sample may be carry-over from other donors' samples. The CDR3 protein is CASRASGGTGELFF. CDR3 nucleotides: TGTGCCAGCAGGGCTAGCGGGGGAACCGGGGAGCTGTTTTTT.